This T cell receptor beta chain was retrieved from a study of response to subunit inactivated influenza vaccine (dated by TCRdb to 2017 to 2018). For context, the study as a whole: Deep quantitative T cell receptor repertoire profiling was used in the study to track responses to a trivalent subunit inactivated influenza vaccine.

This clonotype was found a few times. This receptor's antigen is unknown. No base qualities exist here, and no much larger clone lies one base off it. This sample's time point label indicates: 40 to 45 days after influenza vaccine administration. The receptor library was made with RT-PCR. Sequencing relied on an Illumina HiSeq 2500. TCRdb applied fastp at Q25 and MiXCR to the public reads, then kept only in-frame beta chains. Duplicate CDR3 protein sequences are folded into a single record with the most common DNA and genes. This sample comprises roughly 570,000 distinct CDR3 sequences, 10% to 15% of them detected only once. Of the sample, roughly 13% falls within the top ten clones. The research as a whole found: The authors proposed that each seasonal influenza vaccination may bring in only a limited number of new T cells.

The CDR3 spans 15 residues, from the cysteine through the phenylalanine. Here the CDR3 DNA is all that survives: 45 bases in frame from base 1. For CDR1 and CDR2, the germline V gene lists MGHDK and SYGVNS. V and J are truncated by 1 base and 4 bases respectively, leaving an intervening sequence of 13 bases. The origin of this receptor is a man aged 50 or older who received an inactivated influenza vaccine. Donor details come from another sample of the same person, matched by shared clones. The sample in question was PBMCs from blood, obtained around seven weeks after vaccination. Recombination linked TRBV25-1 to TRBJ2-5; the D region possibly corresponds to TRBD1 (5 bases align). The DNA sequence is TGTGCCAGCAGTGAATCGGGTAGGGGCCGAGAGACCCAGTACTTC. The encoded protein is CASSESGRGRETQYF.